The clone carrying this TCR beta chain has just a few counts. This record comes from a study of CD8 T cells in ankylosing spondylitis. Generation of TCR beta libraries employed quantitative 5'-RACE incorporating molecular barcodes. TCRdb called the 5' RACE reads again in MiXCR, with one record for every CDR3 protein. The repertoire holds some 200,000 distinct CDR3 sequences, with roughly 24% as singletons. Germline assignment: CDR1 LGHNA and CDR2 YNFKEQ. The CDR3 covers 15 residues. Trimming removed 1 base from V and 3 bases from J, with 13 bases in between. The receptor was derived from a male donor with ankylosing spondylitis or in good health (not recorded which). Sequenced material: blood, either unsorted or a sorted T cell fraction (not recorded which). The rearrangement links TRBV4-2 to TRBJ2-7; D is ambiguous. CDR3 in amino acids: CASSQVFGRDYEQYF. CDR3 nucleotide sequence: TGTGCCAGCAGCCAAGTTTTTGGCAGAGACTACGAGCAGTACTTC.